Presented here are 32 T cell receptor beta chains from one specimen sequenced in a study of CD8+ T cells in alopecia areata. Extracted RNA was reverse transcribed into cDNA, the sequencing template. Libraries were prepared by immunoSEQ multiplex PCR; TCRdb keeps only in-frame clonotypes and omits some of them. Among 95,000 to 100,000 clones listed, approximately 63% were seen once. Treatment: oral pan-JAK inhibitor, 5-10 mg twice daily. The starting material was CD8+ T cells sorted from blood, obtained at approximately week 60, from a patient treated with tofacitinib. The receptors derive from a human donor with alopecia areata.

This clone has only a few counts. An end of the junction differs from the germline gene, which may be a read error. The J gene is TRBJ2-3, the V gene TRBV10-3; D is unresolved. The CDR3 spans 11 residues. Germline V gives CDR1 ENHRY, CDR2 SYGVKD. For the CDR3, the DNA is TGTGCCACACGGAGCAAAGATACGCAGTATTTT. This codes for CATRSKDTQYF.

This clone was counted only a few times. This chain uses TRBV4-1 with TRBJ2-5; TRBD1 might be the D (5 bases). The CDR3 is 15 amino acids. Germline V gene data show CDR1 as MGHRA and CDR2 as YSYEKL. The V end lost 3 bases, the J end lost 5 bases, and 16 bases lay between the germline ends. The DNA of the CDR3 is TGCGCCAGCAGCCAGGGTGACAGCCTCCTGGAGACCCAGTACTTC. Protein sequence: CASSQGDSLLETQYF.

The chain combines TRBV5-6 with TRBJ1-1; D ambiguous. V shed 3 bases and J shed 1 base, with 4 bases lying between them. The CDR3 is 12 residues long. The germline CDR1 and CDR2 sequences are SGHDT and YYEEEE. For the CDR3, the DNA is TGTGCCAGCAGCTGGGGGAACACTGAAGCTTTCTTT. This gives the protein CASSWGNTEAFF.

This chain connects TRBV20-1 to TRBJ1-2; D unclear. The CDR3 covers 10 residues. Germline CDR1 reads DFQATT; CDR2 reads SNEGSKA (reference sequence). Trimming took off 6 bases at V and 7 bases at J, with 9 bases between the two ends. The chain's CDR3 is CSAADVGYTF. CDR3 nucleotides: TGCAGTGCCGCGGACGTTGGCTACACCTTC.

This clone has more than one count but fewer than ten. V is TRBV25-1 and J is TRBJ2-7; 9 bases map to TRBD1. V was pared by 5 bases and J by 4 bases, with 12 bases of the junction left unmatched. The CDR3 runs to 16 residues. Per germline, CDR1 MGHDK and CDR2 SYGVNS. The CDR3 here is CASSYDDRDRVYEQYF. In nucleotides, the CDR3 is TGTGCCAGCAGTTACGATGACCGGGACAGGGTTTACGAGCAGTACTTC.

J is TRBJ1-1 and V is TRBV11-2, with D possibly TRBD1 on 6 matching bases. Germline V gives CDR1 SGHAT, CDR2 FQNNGV. CDR3 length: 15 amino acids. Trimming stripped 1 base from V and 2 bases from J, with 11 bases between. The CDR3 sequence: CASSLGYGGNTEAFF. In nucleotides, the CDR3 is TGTGCCAGCAGCTTAGGTTATGGGGGCAACACTGAAGCTTTCTTT.

The CDR3 region has the DNA TGTGCCAGCAGCTCCCTGACCGTTTCTAGCACAGATACGCAGTATTTT. It specifies CASSSLTVSSTDTQYF. The V call is TRBV5-6, the J call TRBJ2-3; D remains ambiguous. The CDR3 runs 16 residues. The germline V and J ends were trimmed by 3 bases and 0 bases, with 14 bases remaining between them. Looked up from germline, CDR1 is SGHDT and CDR2 is YYEEEE.

The rearrangement joins TRBV30 to TRBJ1-5; D is unclear. Germline-derived CDR1 and CDR2 are GTSNPN and SVGIG (reference sequence). V gave up 5 bases and J gave up 0 bases, with 8 bases separating them. The CDR3 totals 13 residues. CDR3 protein: CAWGPGSNQPQHF. The CDR3 DNA follows: TGTGCCTGGGGACCGGGTAGCAATCAGCCCCAGCATTTT.

V usage is TRBV19 and J usage is TRBJ1-5; 8 positions match TRBD1. Germline CDR1 reads LNHDA; CDR2 reads SQIVND (reference sequence). This CDR3 is built from 16 residues. The junction had 14 bases not matched to a gene; V was cut back by 6 bases and J by 7 bases. CDR3 bases: TGTGCCAGTAGCATGGACAGGGATGGATTCGGACAGCCCCAGCATTTT. This gives the protein CASSMDRDGFGQPQHF.

This clone occurred a few times. The V and J genes are TRBV29-1 and TRBJ2-3; perhaps TRBD1 as D (6 bases). The CDR3 has 17 amino acids. Germline V gene data show CDR1 as SQVTM and CDR2 as ANQGSEA. Trimming stripped 8 bases from V and 0 bases from J, with 24 bases between. The CDR3 sequence: CSTDPPTGQPSTDTQYF. As DNA, the CDR3 is TGCAGCACTGATCCGCCTACCGGACAGCCTAGCACAGATACGCAGTATTTT.

The chain couples TRBV7-9 to TRBJ2-1; perhaps TRBD2 as D (6 bases). The V gene's germline CDR1 is SEHNR and CDR2 FQNEAQ (reference sequence). V lost 1 base and J 5 bases, leaving 21 bases between the germline ends. This CDR3 is built from 18 residues. CDR3 nucleotide sequence: TGTGCCAGCAGCTTAGTGGAGGGGCATTGGGAGCTGAACAATGAGCAGTTCTTC. This translates into CASSLVEGHWELNNEQFF.

The chain employs TRBV4-1 and TRBJ2-1; 7 bases agree with TRBD2. The V and J ends lost 6 bases and 2 bases, in that order; junction bases with no gene match: 1. The CDR3 consists of 13 residues. The germline V gene encodes CDR1 MGHRA and CDR2 YSYEKL. The CDR3 here is CASSGGAYNEQFF. The DNA for the CDR3 is TGCGCCAGCAGTGGGGGGGCCTACAATGAGCAGTTCTTC.

This clone was detected only once. V and J are TRBV9 and TRBJ1-2; 7 positions agree with TRBD1. Germline CDR1 reads SGDLS; CDR2 reads YYNGEE. Trimming removed 5 bases from V and 7 bases from J; junction bases left unmatched: 5. The CDR3 runs 12 residues. CDR3 sequence reads: CASREQGPGYTF. CDR3 bases: TGTGCCAGCAGGGAACAGGGGCCTGGCTACACCTTC.

Only a few counts were recorded for this clone. The chain has TRBV5-1 and TRBJ2-2, with D uncertain. Trimming cost V 0 bases and J 6 bases, with 0 bases left between them. In germline, CDR1 is SGHRS, CDR2 YFSETQ. This CDR3 has 11 amino acids. The CDR3 nucleotides are TGCGCCAGCAGCTTGGCCGGGGAGCTGTTTTTT. This translates into CASSLAGELFF.

In its sample, this clone was seen once. The chain combines TRBV9 with TRBJ1-2, with 7 positions matching TRBD1. The CDR3 consists of 14 residues. Trimming took 0 bases from V and 2 from J; bases not matched to a gene: 1. Per the germline V gene, CDR1 is SGDLS and CDR2 is YYNGEE. CDR3 sequence (DNA): TGTGCCAGCAGCGTAGCCAGGGGGAACTATGGCTACACCTTC. Its protein is CASSVARGNYGYTF.

This chain joins TRBV10-2 and TRBJ1-2, with 7 nucleotides matching TRBD1. The CDR3 totals 13 residues. CDR1 WSHSY and CDR2 SAAADI come from the germline V gene. Trimming took 7 bases from V and 6 from J; bases not matched to a gene: 8. The CDR3 sequence: CASKRGGGDGYTF. In DNA form, the CDR3 reads TGCGCCAGCAAAAGGGGAGGGGGCGATGGCTACACCTTC.

Only a few counts were recorded for this clone. This sequence joins TRBV7-9 and TRBJ2-6, with 11 bases aligning to TRBD1. This CDR3 is built from 18 residues. Per germline, CDR1 SEHNR and CDR2 FQNEAQ (reference sequence). V dropped 1 base and J dropped 1; count of bases not matched to a gene: 3. The CDR3 region has the DNA TGTGCCAGCAGCTTAGAGGACAGGGGGCTATCTGGGGCCAACGTCCTGACTTTC. The encoded protein is CASSLEDRGLSGANVLTF. The variable domain in full, with the rest retrieved from reference TRBV7-9 and TRBJ2-6, is DTGVSQNPRHKITKRGQNVTFRCDPISEHNRLYWYRQTLGQGPEFLTYFQNEAQLEKSRLLSDRFSAERPKGSFSTLEIQRTEQGDSAMYLCASSLEDRGLSGANVLTFGAGSRLTVL.

The J gene is TRBJ2-2, the V gene TRBV30, with D perhaps TRBD1 (6 bases). The ends were cut back, 6 bases at V and 4 bases at J, with 12 bases in the middle. Per germline, CDR1 GTSNPN and CDR2 SVGIG (reference sequence). The CDR3 sequence is 13 residues long. As DNA, the CDR3 is TGTGCCTGTCCGGGACACCTCACCGGGGAGCTGTTTTTT. Residues: CACPGHLTGELFF.

On this clone: Other DNA sequences from this sample encode an identical CDR3 as well. The chain employs TRBV2 and TRBJ2-7; TRBD1 matches at 8 bases. The CDR3 has 12 residues. The V segment lost 6 bases and the J segment 3 bases; nucleotides outside the gene matches: 1. In germline, CDR1 is SNHLY, CDR2 FYNNEI. CDR3: CASRDRVYEQYF. CDR3 nucleotides: TGTGCCAGCAGGGACAGGGTCTACGAGCAGTACTTC.

The rearrangement joins TRBV6-1 to TRBJ1-5; D is unresolved. CDR1 is MNHNS and CDR2 is SASEGT in the germline V gene. This CDR3 is built from 13 residues. V was pared by 5 bases and J by 7 bases, with 12 bases between. The CDR3 protein is CASSSNARQPQHF. The CDR3 DNA sequence: TGTGCCAGCAGTTCCAATGCGAGGCAGCCCCAGCATTTT.

This clone was detected only a few times. V usage is TRBV7-9 and J usage is TRBJ2-3; TRBD1 aligns across 9 bases. Germline values: CDR1 SEHNR, CDR2 FQNEAQ (reference sequence). This CDR3 has 16 amino acids. V trimming: 5 bases; J trimming: 2 bases; junction bases outside the gene matches: 8. DNA of the CDR3: TGTGCCAGCAGCCCCCCGACAGGGGGACACACAGATACGCAGTATTTT. The encoded protein is CASSPPTGGHTDTQYF.

The chain employs TRBV14 and TRBJ1-2; no firm D call. Germline CDR1 is SGHDN and CDR2 is FVKESK. V was pared by 3 bases and J by 4 bases, with 15 bases between. The CDR3 extends over 15 amino acids. The CDR3 DNA is TGTGCCAGCAGCCAGTCTATAGGGCCAGCCTATGGCTACACCTTC. Protein sequence: CASSQSIGPAYGYTF.

The V and J genes are TRBV15 and TRBJ2-1; D remains unclear. V lost 4 bases, J lost 3 bases, and 13 bases lay in between. Germline V lookup: CDR1 LNHNV, CDR2 YYDKDF (reference sequence). The CDR3 has 15 amino acids. Here the CDR3 reads CATSIQPKIYNEQFF. DNA for the CDR3: TGTGCCACCAGCATACAACCAAAGATCTACAATGAGCAGTTCTTC.

V and J are TRBV7-7 and TRBJ2-2; D is tentatively TRBD1 or TRBD2 (5 bases each). The CDR3 extends over 15 amino acids. The V end lost 6 bases, the J end lost 7 bases, and 18 bases lay between the germline ends. Germline CDR1 SSHAT, CDR2 FNYEAQ (reference sequence). The CDR3 DNA reads as TGTGCCAGCAGTCGAGGCCTCAGAGGGGACGGGGAGCTGTTTTTT. This codes for CASSRGLRGDGELFF.

The rearrangement links TRBV30 to TRBJ2-7; 7 nucleotides agree with TRBD1. V dropped 3 bases and J dropped 4; count of bases not matched to a gene: 6. The CDR3 loop spans 13 amino acids. In germline, CDR1 is GTSNPN, CDR2 SVGIG (reference sequence). CDR3 sequence (DNA): TGTGCCTGGAGGGCAGGGGGAGAGTACGAGCAGTACTTC. This encodes CAWRAGGEYEQYF. Complete variable domain (other parts from reference TRBV30 and TRBJ2-7): SQTIHQWPATLVQPVGSPLSLECTVEGTSNPNLYWYRQAAGRGLQLLFYSVGIGQISSEVPQNLSASRPQDRQFILSSKKLLLSDSGFYLCAWRAGGEYEQYFGPGTRLTVT.

This clone was detected only a few times. Other DNA sequences of this sample code for an identical CDR3. The rearrangement joins TRBV29-1 to TRBJ2-7; 10 bases are a match to TRBD1. There are 15 residues in the CDR3. J lost 5 bases, V lost 8 bases, and 15 bases had no gene match. In germline, CDR1 is SQVTM, CDR2 ANQGSEA. The CDR3 loop is CSTIYRDRGSNEQYF. The CDR3 region has the DNA TGCAGCACAATCTACCGGGACAGGGGAAGTAACGAGCAGTACTTC.

This rearrangement joins TRBV7-9 to TRBJ2-3; TRBD2 is a possible D gene (6 bases). Germline loops: CDR1 SEHNR, CDR2 FQNEAQ (reference sequence). Trimming removed 5 bases at V and 0 bases at J, with 12 bases between. CDR3 length equals 15 residues. The CDR3 loop is CASSPDGGSTDTQYF. DNA of the CDR3: TGTGCCAGCAGCCCAGACGGGGGAAGCACAGATACGCAGTATTTT.

The rearrangement joins TRBV4-1 to TRBJ1-4, with 8 bases aligning to TRBD1. The CDR3 is 17 residues long. Trimming cost V 1 base and J 3 bases; bases outside gene matches: 7. Looked up from germline, CDR1 is MGHRA and CDR2 is YSYEKL. The DNA of the CDR3 is TGCGCCAGCAGCCAAGCCGACAGGGGAGAGGCTAATGAAAAACTGTTTTTT. Translated, it gives CASSQADRGEANEKLFF.

The chain couples TRBV2 to TRBJ2-7; the D gene could be TRBD1 or TRBD2 (5 bases each). V was shortened by 2 bases and J by 4 bases, with 15 bases between the two germline ends. CDR1 and CDR2 (germline): SNHLY, FYNNEI. The CDR3 is 15 amino acids. CDR3 DNA: TGTGCCAGCAGTGAATGGGGCGGGCGGCTATACGAGCAGTACTTC. It codes for CASSEWGGRLYEQYF.

The chain employs TRBV11-1 and TRBJ2-2, with no clear D. This CDR3 has 12 residues. Germline V gives CDR1 SGHAT, CDR2 FQDESV (reference sequence). Trimming removed 2 bases from V and 6 bases from J, with 4 bases in between. The CDR3 reads CASSLNAGELFF. The CDR3 DNA is TGTGCCAGCAGCTTAAATGCCGGGGAGCTGTTTTTT.

The V gene is TRBV5-1, the J gene TRBJ1-1; D call uncertain. This CDR3 comprises 16 residues. Germline lookup yields CDR1 SGHRS and CDR2 YFSETQ. V was trimmed by 4 bases and J by 3 bases, leaving 19 bases between them. Here the CDR3 reads CASSASMVTADTEAFF. DNA for the CDR3: TGCGCCAGCAGCGCCTCGATGGTGACGGCGGACACTGAAGCTTTCTTT.

This chain uses TRBV6-5 with TRBJ2-5; 7 nucleotides match TRBD2. V lost 2 bases and J lost 5; bases outside the gene matches: 5. The germline V gene has CDR1 MNHEY and CDR2 SVGAGI. The CDR3 consists of 14 residues. The CDR3 region is CASSYELAWETQYF. In nucleotides, the CDR3 is TGTGCCAGCAGTTACGAACTAGCGTGGGAGACCCAGTACTTC.